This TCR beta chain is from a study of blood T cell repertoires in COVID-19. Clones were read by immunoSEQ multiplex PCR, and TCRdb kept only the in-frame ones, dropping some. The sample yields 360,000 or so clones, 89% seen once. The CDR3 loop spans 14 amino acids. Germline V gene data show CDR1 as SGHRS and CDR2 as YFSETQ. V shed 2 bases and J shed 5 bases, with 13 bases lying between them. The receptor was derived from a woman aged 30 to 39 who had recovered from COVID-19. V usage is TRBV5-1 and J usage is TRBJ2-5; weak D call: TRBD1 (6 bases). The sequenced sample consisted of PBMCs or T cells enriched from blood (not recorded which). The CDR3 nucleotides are TGCGCCAGCAGCTTACGTACGGGACACGAGACCCAGTACTTC. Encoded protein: CASSLRTGHETQYF.